The sample holds a few counts of the clone carrying this TCR beta chain. Its target is not known. CDR1 and CDR2 from the germline V gene are SEHNR and FQNEAQ (reference sequence). This CDR3 is 14 amino acids long. V lost 5 bases, J lost 3 bases, and 2 bases stayed unmatched. The data were obtained in a study of cytomegalovirus exposure and HLA in healthy donors. Study results and limitations: Evidence from a later analysis indicated that most CMV-associated TCR beta chains looked HLA-restricted. The dataset shows that most TCR sequences were rare, while some public TCRs occurred in many donors. Researchers catalogued roughly 170 TCR beta chains as cytomegalovirus-associated.

PCR involved 60 Vbeta and 13 Jbeta primers. Sequencing used immunoSEQ multiplex PCR; TCRdb keeps in-frame clones, though not all of them. The sample carries approximately 110,000 clones, 80% to 85% recorded once. Source material: PBMCs. The sequence derives from a man aged 25-45 years in good health and CMV-seropositive. V and J are TRBV7-9 and TRBJ1-4; 8 bases map to TRBD1. This CDR3 is CASSVDRANEKLFF. CDR3 bases: TGTGCCAGCAGCGTGGACAGGGCTAATGAAAAACTGTTTTTT.